The 28 T cell receptor beta chains below all came from one sample that was sequenced in a study of shared clonotypes between healthy human individuals. Sequencing used immunoSEQ multiplex PCR; TCRdb keeps in-frame clones, though not all of them. The table shows about 1 million clones, with about 70% occurring only once. Specimen: memory CD4+ T cells sorted from blood. As for subset: CD45RA-negative fraction. These receptors all stem from a young man in good health.

J is TRBJ2-7 and V is TRBV19; 15 bases are a match to TRBD2. Germline assignment: CDR1 LNHDA and CDR2 SQIVND (reference sequence). With V trimmed by 8 bases and J by 6 bases, 2 bases remained unmatched. The CDR3 loop spans 13 amino acids. CDR3 residues: CASSGLAGGEQYF. CDR3 in DNA: TGTGCCAGTTCGGGACTAGCGGGAGGCGAGCAGTACTTC.

The chain couples TRBV6-5 to TRBJ1-6; TRBD1 agrees at 8 bases. CDR1 is MNHEY and CDR2 is SVGAGI in the germline V gene. V dropped 2 bases and J dropped 7; count of bases not matched to a gene: 4. The CDR3 runs 15 residues. The CDR3 spells CASSYDRGGNSPLHF. The CDR3 nucleotides read TGTGCCAGCAGTTACGACAGGGGTGGAAATTCACCCCTCCACTTT.

The chain employs TRBV19 and TRBJ1-5; D call uncertain. This CDR3 contains 14 residues. Trimming removed 8 bases from V and 3 bases from J, with 14 bases in between. In germline, CDR1 is LNHDA, CDR2 SQIVND (reference sequence). CDR3 amino acids: CASGTGRYNQPQHF. The CDR3 DNA reads TGTGCCAGTGGTACCGGAAGGTACAATCAGCCCCAGCATTTT.

The genes are TRBV25-1 and TRBJ2-5; the D gene could be TRBD1 or TRBD2 (5 bases each). Germline V gives CDR1 MGHDK, CDR2 SYGVNS. Trimming pared 0 bases from V and 0 bases from J, leaving 14 bases between. This CDR3 spans 17 amino acids. The CDR3 protein is CASSEYGTGRHQETQYF. The CDR3, as DNA: TGTGCCAGCAGTGAATACGGCACGGGACGACACCAAGAGACCCAGTACTTC.

This clone was counted a few times. The chain has TRBV9 and TRBJ2-3; 7 bases align to TRBD2. This CDR3 is 16 amino acids long. The trim removed 2 bases at V and 7 bases at J, leaving 13 bases unmatched. The germline V gene has CDR1 SGDLS and CDR2 YYNGEE. The CDR3 nucleotides are TGTGCCAGCAGCGTCTCGGGGGGAAGCCTCCGAAATACGCAGTATTTT. It specifies CASSVSGGSLRNTQYF.

The sample holds a few counts of this clone. V is TRBV9 and J is TRBJ2-7; 13 bases fit TRBD2. The J segment lost 2 bases and the V segment lost 4 bases, leaving 12 bases of the junction unmatched. The CDR3 covers 18 residues. The germline V gene encodes CDR1 SGDLS and CDR2 YYNGEE. The CDR3 sequence: CASSLGAGLAGETYEQYF. DNA for the CDR3: TGTGCCAGCAGCCTTGGGGCCGGACTAGCGGGAGAAACCTACGAGCAGTACTTC.

The V and J genes are TRBV5-1 and TRBJ2-2; D is tentatively TRBD1 or TRBD2 (6 bases each). The CDR3 has 14 residues. The V gene's germline CDR1 is SGHRS and CDR2 YFSETQ. Trimming left V 7 bases short and J 2 bases short, with 12 bases between. CDR3 protein: CASGGGVNTGELFF. The CDR3 region has the DNA TGCGCCAGCGGAGGGGGTGTAAACACCGGGGAGCTGTTTTTT.

This clone was seen just once. The chain has TRBV5-1 and TRBJ2-2; no reliable D call. The CDR3 spans 14 residues. CDR1 and CDR2 from the germline V gene are SGHRS and YFSETQ. With 1 base removed from V and 6 bases from J, the gap between germline ends came to 10 bases. As DNA, the CDR3 is TGCGCCAGCAGCTTGTTTCCCCTGGCCGGGGAGCTGTTTTTT. Amino acids: CASSLFPLAGELFF. The whole variable domain, remainder taken from reference TRBV5-1 and TRBJ2-2, is KAGVTQTPRYLIKTRGQQVTLSCSPISGHRSVSWYQQTPGQGLQFLFEYFSETQRNKGNFPGRFSGRQFSNSRSEMNVSTLELGDSALYLCASSLFPLAGELFFGEGSRLTVL.

The CDR3 sequence: CAWTVTNYGYTF. The CDR3 bases are TGTGCCTGGACGGTAACTAACTATGGCTACACCTTC. This chain links TRBV30 with TRBJ1-2; D remains unclear. Between the trimmed V and J ends, which lost 4 bases and 0 bases, there was a span of 6 bases. Per the germline V gene, CDR1 is GTSNPN and CDR2 is SVGIG (reference sequence). This CDR3 spans 12 amino acids.

The genes are TRBV20-1 and TRBJ2-1, with a possible D match to TRBD2 (6 bases). The V and J ends lost 5 bases and 10 bases respectively, with 12 bases between them. The germline CDR1 and CDR2 sequences are DFQATT and SNEGSKA (reference sequence). The CDR3 totals 11 residues. CDR3 DNA: TGCAGTGCTGGGGGAGGCTCCGAGCAGTTCTTC. It encodes CSAGGGSEQFF.

V gene TRBV7-3 combines with J gene TRBJ2-1; tentatively, D is TRBD1 or TRBD2 (6 bases each). Trimming removed 5 bases at V and 3 bases at J, with 17 bases between. The CDR3 is made up of 16 amino acids. Germline-derived CDR1 and CDR2 are SGHTA and FQGTGA. This chain's CDR3 is CASSNRRGASYNEQFF. The CDR3 DNA reads TGTGCCAGCAGCAACCGAAGGGGGGCTAGCTACAATGAGCAGTTCTTC.

This clone was found many times. J is TRBJ1-1 and V is TRBV7-6; 9 bases line up with TRBD1. The V gene's germline CDR1 is SGHVS and CDR2 FNYEAQ. V gave up 4 bases and J gave up 6 bases; unmatched junction bases: 9. The CDR3 spans 15 residues. CDR3 nucleotide sequence: TGTGCCAGCAGCTCCCCCCGGGACAGGGTTTCTGAAGCTTTCTTT. It encodes CASSSPRDRVSEAFF. The full variable domain, with the rest looked up from reference TRBV7-6 and TRBJ1-1, is GAGVSQSPRYKVTKRGQDVALRCDPISGHVSLYWYRQALGQGPEFLTYFNYEAQQDKSGLPNDRFSAERPEGSISTLTIQRTEQRDSAMYRCASSSPRDRVSEAFFGQGTRLTVV.

V gene TRBV2 combines with J gene TRBJ2-3; the match to TRBD2 covers 13 bases. CDR3 length: 17 amino acids. V was pared by 6 bases and J by 0 bases, with 6 bases of the junction left unmatched. Per germline, CDR1 SNHLY and CDR2 FYNNEI. The CDR3 DNA reads TGTGCCAGCAGGGCCGGGACTAGCGGGGTTAGCACAGATACGCAGTATTTT. Encoded protein: CASRAGTSGVSTDTQYF.

The V call is TRBV6-5, the J call TRBJ2-7; 9 bases are shared with TRBD1. This CDR3 is 14 amino acids long. The germline V gene encodes CDR1 MNHEY and CDR2 SVGAGI. V trimming: 6 bases; J trimming: 3 bases; junction bases outside the gene matches: 6. The CDR3 is CASREGQGNYEQYF. CDR3 bases: TGTGCCAGCAGAGAGGGACAGGGTAACTACGAGCAGTACTTC.

A few counts support this clone. V gene TRBV30 combines with J gene TRBJ1-6; D is uncertain. CDR1 and CDR2 from the germline V gene are GTSNPN and SVGIG (reference sequence). The ends were cut back, 6 bases at V and 11 bases at J, with 5 bases in the middle. This CDR3 comprises 9 residues. The CDR3 nucleotides are TGTGCCTGCGAACCACCCCTCCACTTT. It encodes CACEPPLHF. The whole variable domain, remainder taken from reference TRBV30 and TRBJ1-6, is SQTIHQWPATLVQPVGSPLSLECTVEGTSNPNLYWYRQAAGRGLQLLFYSVGIGQISSEVPQNLSASRPQDRQFILSSKKLLLSDSGFYLCACEPPLHFGNGTRLTVT.

V and J are TRBV28 and TRBJ1-6; D remains ambiguous. Trimming pared 3 bases from V and 7 bases from J, leaving 4 bases between. The CDR3 spans 12 residues. CDR1 is MDHEN, CDR2 SYDVKM, per germline. CDR3 amino acids: CASSFTNSPLHF. DNA for the CDR3: TGTGCCAGCAGTTTCACGAATTCACCCCTCCACTTT.

This chain joins TRBV5-1 and TRBJ2-1; 7 nucleotides match TRBD1. CDR1 and CDR2 from the germline V gene are SGHRS and YFSETQ. The CDR3 has 14 residues. The V segment lost 4 bases and the J segment 6 bases; nucleotides outside the gene matches: 7. CDR3 bases: TGCGCCAGCAGCGAACCAGGGGGAAGCAATGAGCAGTTCTTC. Its translation is CASSEPGGSNEQFF.

This clone was observed a handful of times. The CDR3 loop reads CASSIDRGALDGYTF. Written as DNA, the CDR3 is TGTGCCAGTAGTATAGATAGGGGGGCGCTGGACGGCTACACCTTC. This chain links TRBV19 with TRBJ1-2, with a weak D call TRBD1 (6 bases). CDR1 LNHDA and CDR2 SQIVND come from the germline V gene (reference sequence). The CDR3 totals 15 residues. V lost 0 bases and J 8 bases, leaving 16 bases between the germline ends.

The chain couples TRBV28 to TRBJ1-6; weak D call: TRBD1 (6 bases). V lost 4 bases to trimming and J lost 3 bases, with 16 bases between them. The CDR3 loop spans 17 amino acids. CDR1 is MDHEN, CDR2 SYDVKM, per germline. CDR3 DNA: TGTGCCAGCAGTTCAGCGGGACACAAATACTATAATTCACCCCTCCACTTT. This sequence encodes CASSSAGHKYYNSPLHF.

The genes are TRBV4-1 and TRBJ1-1; TRBD1 aligns across 7 bases. Germline-derived CDR1 and CDR2 are MGHRA and YSYEKL. Losses at the gene ends were 6 bases for V and 0 bases for J; bases not matched to a gene: 10. The CDR3 has 16 amino acids. The CDR3 region is CASSPRDSSMNTEAFF. The CDR3 nucleotides are TGCGCCAGCAGTCCCCGGGACAGCTCTATGAACACTGAAGCTTTCTTT.

The chain uses TRBV7-9 and TRBJ2-5; TRBD2 matches 9 bases. Germline V gene data show CDR1 as SEHNR and CDR2 as FQNEAQ (reference sequence). V was pared by 3 bases and J by 5 bases, with 10 bases of the junction left unmatched. This CDR3 spans 16 amino acids. The CDR3 region is CASSFMLAGQGETQYF. CDR3 sequence (DNA): TGTGCCAGCAGCTTTATGCTAGCGGGGCAGGGGGAGACCCAGTACTTC.

This clone showed up just once. With only one base between it and a far larger clone, this is likely a read error. The same CDR3 also results from other DNA sequences found in this sample. The chain joins TRBV28 to TRBJ1-6; 8 bases fit TRBD1. Trimming took 8 bases from V and 10 from J; bases not matched to a gene: 7. Germline loops: CDR1 MDHEN, CDR2 SYDVKM. The CDR3 contains 13 residues. CDR3 amino acids: CASLPGGNSPLHF. The CDR3 bases are TGTGCCAGCCTGCCAGGGGGCAACTCACCCCTCCACTTT.

This clone was recorded a few times. This chain uses TRBV2 with TRBJ1-2, with 7 bases matching TRBD1. Per germline, CDR1 SNHLY and CDR2 FYNNEI. The V and J ends lost 5 bases and 0 bases, in that order; junction bases with no gene match: 6. The CDR3 is made up of 15 amino acids. CDR3 in DNA: TGTGCCAGCAGTAGACAGGGTACAGCTAACTATGGCTACACCTTC. Its translation is CASSRQGTANYGYTF.

As for this clone: Different DNA sequences within this sample yield the same CDR3. CDR3 loop: CASSVGENQPQHF. CDR3 bases: TGTGCCAGCAGCGTAGGCGAGAATCAGCCCCAGCATTTT. V and J are TRBV9 and TRBJ1-5; D unresolved. Germline lookup yields CDR1 SGDLS and CDR2 YYNGEE. Trimming shortened V by 0 bases and J by 4 bases, and 5 bases separated the two germline ends. This CDR3 region has 13 residues.

Concerning this clone: The same CDR3 can be traced to other DNA sequences in this sample. The V and J genes are TRBV5-1 and TRBJ1-1; TRBD1 matches at 10 bases. CDR3 length equals 16 residues. CDR1 SGHRS and CDR2 YFSETQ come from the germline V gene. V shed 0 bases, J shed 0 bases, and the junction held 2 bases outside the gene matches. The CDR3 region has the DNA TGCGCCAGCAGCTTGGGGGACAGGGGAATGAACACTGAAGCTTTCTTT. Translating gives CASSLGDRGMNTEAFF.

The chain links TRBV9 to TRBJ2-4; D might be TRBD2 (5 bases). The germline CDR1 and CDR2 sequences are SGDLS and YYNGEE. The V gene lost 0 bases and the J gene lost 1 base, with 29 bases spanning the gap. The CDR3 runs to 22 residues. The CDR3 coding sequence is TGTGCCAGCAGCGTAGGAGATCGAGGGTGGGATCTCTCTGCTCTCGCCAAAAACATTCAGTACTTC. This sequence encodes CASSVGDRGWDLSALAKNIQYF.

The chain employs TRBV7-2 and TRBJ2-7; D is possibly TRBD1 or TRBD2 (5 bases each). The CDR3 spans 15 residues. V was shortened by 5 bases and J by 2 bases, with 16 bases between the two germline ends. Germline V gene sequence: CDR1 SGHTA, CDR2 FQGNSA. CDR3 DNA: TGTGCCAGCAGCACGTTAGCAGGGACCCCCTACGAGCAGTACTTC. It codes for CASSTLAGTPYEQYF.

This clone was found a few times. DNA for the CDR3: TGTGCCATCAGTGAGTCCCTTTTTGAGCGCAATGAGCAGTTCTTC. Translated, it gives CAISESLFERNEQFF. This chain connects TRBV10-3 to TRBJ2-1, with D unclear. V lost 0 bases to trimming and J lost 6 bases, with 12 bases between them. Germline lookup yields CDR1 ENHRY and CDR2 SYGVKD. The CDR3 length is 15 residues.